This T cell receptor (beta chain) was observed in a study of blood T cell repertoires in COVID-19. The assay was immunoSEQ multiplex PCR, and TCRdb's table has in-frame clones only and misses some. The sample shows 210,000 or so clones, about 91% of them seen only once. V lost 4 bases to trimming and J lost 2 bases; unmatched junction nucleotides: 4. Germline lookup yields CDR1 MGHRA and CDR2 YSYEKL. This CDR3 contains 17 residues. The TCR sequence derives from a man aged 25-40 years with acute or convalescent COVID-19. The rearrangement links TRBV4-1 to TRBJ2-6; TRBD1 aligns across 11 bases. The specimen was peripheral blood. This CDR3 is CASSPGQGVAGANVLTF. The CDR3 region has the DNA TGCGCCAGCAGCCCGGGACAGGGGGTCGCTGGGGCCAACGTCCTGACTTTC.